Each of the 7 T cell receptor beta chains below was sequenced from the same sample in a study of identical twins. MiXCR, applied by TCRdb to the 5' RACE reads, yields one record per CDR3 protein. The sample includes over 550,000 distinct CDR3 sequences, about 7.1% of them seen just once. A further study also used this sample, focusing on yellow fever vaccine responses in identical twins.

The sequencing sample was made of PBMCs. The source of these receptors is a woman younger than 30 in good health.

The V gene is TRBV6-5, the J gene TRBJ2-3; D is possibly TRBD2 (5 bases). Per germline, CDR1 MNHEY and CDR2 SVGAGI. The CDR3 is made up of 12 amino acids. Trimming took off 2 bases at V and 8 bases at J, with 8 bases between the two ends. The CDR3 DNA reads TGTGCCAGCAGTTACCCCGGAGGTACGCAGTATTTT. It specifies CASSYPGGTQYF.

Ten or more counts support this clonotype. This rearrangement joins TRBV27 to TRBJ2-3; TRBD2 matches at 9 bases. CDR1 and CDR2 (germline): MNHEY, SMNVEV (reference sequence). J lost 6 bases, V lost 4 bases, and 14 bases had no gene match. This CDR3 is built from 17 residues. The CDR3 region has the DNA TGTGCCAGCAGTTCCCTGACTAGCGGAGGTCCCGCGGATACGCAGTATTTT. Translated: CASSSLTSGGPADTQYF.

To note about this clonotype: Since a much larger clone is just one base distant, this may be a read error. The rearrangement uses TRBV3-1 and TRBJ2-2, with 8 bases matching TRBD2. Per germline, CDR1 LGHDT and CDR2 YNNKEL (reference sequence). Trimming at V came to 8 bases and at J to 1 base, leaving 6 bases not matched to a gene. This CDR3 is 15 amino acids long. Here the CDR3 reads CASCRSGGNTGELFF. CDR3 coding DNA: TGTGCCAGCTGCCGGAGCGGGGGGAACACCGGGGAGCTGTTTTTT.

This clonotype was seen once. The rearrangement joins TRBV10-2 to TRBJ1-2; no clear D gene. The CDR3 consists of 13 residues. The V end was cut by 3 bases, the J end by 8 bases, with 13 bases between. Germline lookup yields CDR1 WSHSY and CDR2 SAAADI. CDR3 region: CASSDGRALGYTF. As DNA, the CDR3 is TGCGCCAGCAGTGATGGACGGGCCCTCGGCTACACCTTC.

This chain uses TRBV3-1 with TRBJ2-1; 9 positions match TRBD1. Germline V gene sequence: CDR1 LGHDT, CDR2 YNNKEL (reference sequence). The CDR3 runs 16 residues. V dropped 1 base and J dropped 8; count of bases not matched to a gene: 9. The DNA of the CDR3 is TGTGCCAGCAGCCAAGCTCCGGGACAGGGCTCCTATGAGCAGTTCTTC. It encodes CASSQAPGQGSYEQFF.

The CDR3 reads CASIPSGRAGELFF. The CDR3 nucleotides read TGTGCCAGCATTCCTAGCGGGAGGGCCGGGGAGCTGTTTTTT. The rearrangement links TRBV12-3 or TRBV12-4 to TRBJ2-2, with 12 bases matching TRBD2. The CDR3 loop spans 14 amino acids. Trimming removed 7 bases from V and 6 bases from J; junction bases left unmatched: 3.

This clonotype appeared a few times. The chain has TRBV18 and TRBJ2-5; unclear D gene. V lost 1 base and J 2 bases, leaving 8 bases between the germline ends. CDR3 size: 14 residues. CDR1 is KGHSH, CDR2 LQKENI, per germline. The CDR3 spells CASSPRRQQETQYF. Here the CDR3 DNA reads TGTGCCAGCTCACCACGTAGACAACAAGAGACCCAGTACTTC.